These 14 T cell receptor beta chains originate from one sample sequenced in a study of T cell responses to AZD1222 COVID-19 vaccine (dated by TCRdb to the early 2020s). This sample's time point label indicates: about 28 days (+/-7) after the second vaccine dose. The library was produced with the immunoSEQ multiplex PCR assay. The table comes from immuneACCESS by way of TCRdb, which keeps in-frame sequences with V and J called. Part of the clones is missing from these tables; in studies checked, under half for an unresolved V gene and the rest for unknown reasons. The sample table shows about 93,000 clones, and around 89% are seen once. The ten largest clones take up about 2.4% of the sample. Specimen: peripheral blood, collected 28 days after the second AZD1222 dose. Receptors were obtained from an adult who received the AZD1222 COVID-19 vaccine.

The rearrangement joins TRBV7-2 to TRBJ1-3, with unresolved D. Trimming cost V 1 base and J 1 base, with 11 bases left between them. Per germline, CDR1 SGHTA and CDR2 FQGNSA. CDR3 size: 16 residues. CDR3 amino acids: CASSLVFGGSGNTIYF. CDR3 nucleotide sequence: TGTGCCAGCAGCTTAGTGTTTGGAGGTTCTGGAAACACCATATATTTT. Filled out from reference TRBV7-2 and TRBJ1-3, the complete variable domain reads GAGVSQSPSNKVTEKGKDVELRCDPISGHTALYWYRQSLGQGLEFLIYFQGNSAPDKSGLPSDRFSAERTGGSVSTLTIQRTQQEDSAVYLCASSLVFGGSGNTIYFGEGSWLTVV.

The V and J genes are TRBV19 and TRBJ1-5; D may be TRBD1 (6 bases). Germline V gene data show CDR1 as LNHDA and CDR2 as SQIVND (reference sequence). This CDR3 has 14 amino acids. The ends were cut back, 4 bases at V and 1 base at J, with 8 bases in the middle. CDR3 DNA sequence: TGTGCCAGTAGTAGGGACACGAGCAATCAGCCCCAGCATTTT. Amino acid sequence: CASSRDTSNQPQHF.

As concerns this clone: Other DNA sequences of this sample code for an identical CDR3. This sequence joins TRBV18 and TRBJ2-3; no reliable D call. Germline CDR1 and CDR2: KGHSH and LQKENI. This CDR3 is built from 12 residues. Trimming stripped 2 bases from V and 4 bases from J, with 4 bases between. The CDR3 DNA is TGTGCCAGCTCACCATTGGCAGATACGCAGTATTTT. Translated, it gives CASSPLADTQYF.

This clone has a single count. V gene TRBV7-8 combines with J gene TRBJ1-2, with 10 positions matching TRBD1. This CDR3 spans 16 amino acids. Germline values: CDR1 SGHVS, CDR2 FQNEAQ. J was trimmed by 5 bases and V by 1 base; bases with no gene match: 7. CDR3 residues: CASSLGPGQGSYGYTF. The CDR3 coding sequence is TGTGCCAGCAGCTTAGGACCGGGACAGGGGAGTTATGGCTACACCTTC.

The genes are TRBV28 and TRBJ2-3; 7 positions match TRBD2. CDR3 size: 15 residues. Losses at the gene ends were 5 bases for V and 0 bases for J; bases not matched to a gene: 5. The V gene's germline CDR1 is MDHEN and CDR2 SYDVKM. The CDR3 reads CASSPAGTSTDTQYF. CDR3 nucleotides: TGTGCCAGCAGTCCAGCGGGAACTAGCACAGATACGCAGTATTTT.

The chain has TRBV7-6 and TRBJ2-3; 8 bases agree with TRBD1. CDR3 length: 18 amino acids. J lost 0 bases, V lost 1 base, and 9 bases had no gene match. CDR1 is SGHVS, CDR2 FNYEAQ, per germline. For the CDR3, the DNA is TGTGCCAGCAGCTTAGAAATCGGACAGGGTATCAGCACAGATACGCAGTATTTT. Amino acid sequence: CASSLEIGQGISTDTQYF.

The chain has TRBV6-5 and TRBJ2-1; the match to TRBD2 covers 12 bases. Trimming removed 6 bases from V and 7 bases from J; junction bases left unmatched: 4. The germline V gene encodes CDR1 MNHEY and CDR2 SVGAGI. This CDR3 comprises 14 residues. CDR3 nucleotide sequence: TGTGCCAGCAGCCGGGGGACTAGCGGGAATGAGCAGTTCTTC. Protein sequence: CASSRGTSGNEQFF.

V is TRBV11-2 and J is TRBJ1-3; D might be TRBD1 (5 bases). Germline CDR1 SGHAT, CDR2 FQNNGV. Trimming left V 6 bases short and J 4 bases short, with 10 bases between. CDR3 length equals 13 residues. CDR3 residues: CASRVGAGNTIYF. The CDR3 coding sequence is TGTGCCAGCAGGGTAGGGGCCGGAAACACCATATATTTT.

Notes on this clone: One junction end does not reproduce the germline sequence, and a read error may be involved. V usage is TRBV7-7 and J usage is TRBJ1-1; TRBD1 might be the D (5 bases). The CDR3 totals 13 residues. Germline-derived CDR1 and CDR2 are SSHAT and FNYEAQ (reference sequence). The CDR3 region is CASSLSTREEAFF. CDR3 DNA: TGTGCTAGCAGCTTATCCACCAGGGAGGAAGCTTTCTTT.

The chain links TRBV30 to TRBJ1-6; D unresolved. V dropped 2 bases and J dropped 9 bases, with 14 bases sitting between them. The CDR3 runs to 14 residues. Germline CDR1 and CDR2: GTSNPN and SVGIG (reference sequence). As DNA, the CDR3 is TGTGCCTGGAGTTTTTGGGAAAAATCTTCACCCCTCCACTTT. Residues: CAWSFWEKSSPLHF. The full variable domain, completed using reference TRBV30 and TRBJ1-6, is SQTIHQWPATLVQPVGSPLSLECTVEGTSNPNLYWYRQAAGRGLQLLFYSVGIGQISSEVPQNLSASRPQDRQFILSSKKLLLSDSGFYLCAWSFWEKSSPLHFGNGTRLTVT.

The CDR3 nucleotides are TGTGCCAGCAGTTACTCCGACAGGGCGTCTGGAAACACCATATATTTT. Amino acid sequence: CASSYSDRASGNTIYF. V is TRBV6-5 and J is TRBJ1-3; 7 nucleotides match TRBD1. CDR1 is MNHEY and CDR2 is SVGAGI in the germline V gene. V shed 0 bases and J 1 base; nucleotides not matched to a gene: 3. This CDR3 is built from 16 residues.

V is TRBV27 and J is TRBJ2-2, with no clear D. Germline V gene data show CDR1 as MNHEY and CDR2 as SMNVEV (reference sequence). The CDR3 contains 14 residues. The V and J ends lost 0 bases and 6 bases respectively, with 8 bases between them. CDR3 amino acids: CASSLSSDSGELFF. DNA of the CDR3: TGTGCCAGCAGTTTATCGAGTGATTCCGGGGAGCTGTTTTTT.

This clone was picked up a small number of times. The V call is TRBV6-2 or TRBV6-3, the J call TRBJ2-7, with D tentatively TRBD1 (5 bases). Trimming left V 4 bases short and J 6 bases short, with 19 bases between. The CDR3 has 15 amino acids. From germline, CDR1 is MNHEY and CDR2 SVGEGT. The CDR3 DNA is TGTGCCAGCAGTTGGGCTGACCAGGACACCGCCGAGCAGTACTTC. Protein sequence: CASSWADQDTAEQYF.

The rearrangement links TRBV6-4 to TRBJ2-1, with 7 bases lining up with TRBD2. V lost 5 bases, J lost 2 bases, and 6 bases stayed unmatched. In germline, CDR1 is MRHNA, CDR2 SNTAGT. This CDR3 region has 15 residues. The CDR3 region is CASSRGGEPYNEQFF. The DNA for the CDR3 is TGTGCCAGCAGTCGGGGAGGGGAGCCCTACAATGAGCAGTTCTTC.